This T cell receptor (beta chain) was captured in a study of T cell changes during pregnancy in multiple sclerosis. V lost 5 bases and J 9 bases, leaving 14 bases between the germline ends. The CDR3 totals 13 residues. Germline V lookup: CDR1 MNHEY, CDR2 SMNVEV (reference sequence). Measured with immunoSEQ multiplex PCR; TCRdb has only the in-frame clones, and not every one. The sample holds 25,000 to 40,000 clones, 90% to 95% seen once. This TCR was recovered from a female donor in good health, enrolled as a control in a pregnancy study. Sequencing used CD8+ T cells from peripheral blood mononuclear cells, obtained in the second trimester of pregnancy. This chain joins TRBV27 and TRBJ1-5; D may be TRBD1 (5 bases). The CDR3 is CASSDSARPPQHF. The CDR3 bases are TGTGCCAGCAGTGACAGTGCCCGGCCGCCCCAGCATTTT.